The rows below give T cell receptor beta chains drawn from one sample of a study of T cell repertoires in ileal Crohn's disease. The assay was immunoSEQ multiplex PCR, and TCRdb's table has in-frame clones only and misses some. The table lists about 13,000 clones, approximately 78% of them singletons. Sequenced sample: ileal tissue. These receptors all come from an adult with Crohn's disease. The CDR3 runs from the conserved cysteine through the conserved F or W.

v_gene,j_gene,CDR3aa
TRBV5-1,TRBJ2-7,CASSLAQNYEQYF
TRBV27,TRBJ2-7,CASSLFGGYEQYF
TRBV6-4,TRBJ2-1,CASRLAGGSSGEQFF
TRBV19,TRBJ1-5,CASSIPGVNQPQHF
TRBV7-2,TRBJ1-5,CASSLPGQGNQPQHF
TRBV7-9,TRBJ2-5,CASSTGQSGMGETQYF
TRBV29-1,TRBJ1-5,CSAWDISNQPQHF
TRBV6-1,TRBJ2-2,CASSEILLAEGGELFF
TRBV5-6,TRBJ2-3,CASSSPIKEREGRTDTQYF
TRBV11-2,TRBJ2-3,CASSPSGDTQYF
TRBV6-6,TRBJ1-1,CAHRAVNTEAFF
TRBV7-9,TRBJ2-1,CASCRDMFNEQFF
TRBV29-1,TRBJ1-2,CSVEGGVPGYGYTF
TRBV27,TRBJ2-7,CASSFLAPGLLQNF
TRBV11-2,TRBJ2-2,CASSLRAGTGELFF
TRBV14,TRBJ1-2,CASSLTPTGGNGYTF
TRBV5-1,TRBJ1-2,CASGEGTLLANYGYTF
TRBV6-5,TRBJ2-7,CASSRRTGAEQYF
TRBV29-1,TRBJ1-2,CSARRIWRGGYTF
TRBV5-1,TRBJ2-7,CASSPGVVGYEQYF
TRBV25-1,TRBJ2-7,CASSERTGGKYEQYF
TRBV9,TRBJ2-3,CASSVAGTSGLDTQYF
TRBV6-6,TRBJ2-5,CASSFRETQYF
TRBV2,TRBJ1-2,CASSPRNRDGYTF
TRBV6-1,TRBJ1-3,CASVRGTGNTIYF
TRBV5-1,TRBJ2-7,CASSWVPGLAGGHPPSYEQYF
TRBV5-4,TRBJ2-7,CASSSTQSYEQYF
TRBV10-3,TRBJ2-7,CAISETSGSYEQYF
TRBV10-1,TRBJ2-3,CASSRTTTGGMADTQYF
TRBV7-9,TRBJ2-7,CASSLSAGQYEQYF
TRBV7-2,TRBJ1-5,CASSLISTNQPQHF
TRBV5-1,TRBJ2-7,CASSLDTTYEQYF
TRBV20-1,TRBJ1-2,CSAITGFGYTF
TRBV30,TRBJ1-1,CAWRPGMEAFF
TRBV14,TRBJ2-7,CASSQEGRGYEQYF
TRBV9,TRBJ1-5,CASSVGTPTGTNQPQHF
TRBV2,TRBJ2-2,CASSATSNTGELFF
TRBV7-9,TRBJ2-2,CASSSGTHNTGELFF
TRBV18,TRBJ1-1,CASSPPQGAGRTEAFF
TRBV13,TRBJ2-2,CASSLAELTGELFF
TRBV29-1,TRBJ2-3,CSVELAGVPSDTQYF
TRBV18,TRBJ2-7,CASSPPATSYEQYF
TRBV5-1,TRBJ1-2,CASSGGYYGYTF
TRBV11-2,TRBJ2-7,CASSFSGVYEQYF
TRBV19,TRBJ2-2,CASSWGVYAELFF
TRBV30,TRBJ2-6,CAWRPRGPSGANVLTF
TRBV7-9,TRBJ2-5,CASSLPGGLETQYF
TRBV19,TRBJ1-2,CASSPGQGANGYTF
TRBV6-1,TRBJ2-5,CASSEGGSIDETQYF
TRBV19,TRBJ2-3,CASSLKTGSTDTQYF
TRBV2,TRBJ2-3,CASSGGASTDTQYF
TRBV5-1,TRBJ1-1,CASSLGQGAMNTEAFF
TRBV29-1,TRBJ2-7,CSGTSGSSYEQYF
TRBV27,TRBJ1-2,CASSFTGTGAGYTF